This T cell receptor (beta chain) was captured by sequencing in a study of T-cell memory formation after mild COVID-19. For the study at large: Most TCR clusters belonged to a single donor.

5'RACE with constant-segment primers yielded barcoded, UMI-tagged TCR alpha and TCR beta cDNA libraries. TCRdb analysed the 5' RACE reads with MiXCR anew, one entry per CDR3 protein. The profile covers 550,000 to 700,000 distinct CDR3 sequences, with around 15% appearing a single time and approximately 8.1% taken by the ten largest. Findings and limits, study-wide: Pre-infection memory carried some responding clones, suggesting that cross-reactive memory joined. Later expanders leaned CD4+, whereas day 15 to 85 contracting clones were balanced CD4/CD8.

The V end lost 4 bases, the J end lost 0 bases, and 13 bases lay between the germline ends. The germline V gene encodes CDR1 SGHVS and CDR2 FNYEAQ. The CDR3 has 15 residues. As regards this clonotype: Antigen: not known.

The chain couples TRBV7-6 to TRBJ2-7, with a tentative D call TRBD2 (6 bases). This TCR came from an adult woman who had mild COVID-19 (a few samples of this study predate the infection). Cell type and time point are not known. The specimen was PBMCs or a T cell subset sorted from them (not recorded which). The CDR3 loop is CASSYRGGSSYEQYF. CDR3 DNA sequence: TGTGCCAGCAGCTACCGTGGGGGGAGCTCCTACGAGCAGTACTTC.